A single sample is the source of the 23 T cell receptor beta chains below, sequenced in a study of T cell repertoires in cytomegalovirus infection. One entry per CDR3 protein, called by TCRdb with MiXCR from the reads. The table records 70,000 to 75,000 distinct CDR3 sequences, about 4.2% of them present only once. Sequencing was performed on PBMCs. These receptors came from a human donor in good health (CMV status not recorded). Some clones in this sample may be carry-over from other donors' samples.

As to this clonotype: A single base separates this from a much larger clone, so it may be a read error. V gene TRBV6-2 or TRBV6-3 combines with J gene TRBJ2-1; D unresolved. In germline, CDR1 is MNHEY, CDR2 SVGEGT. CDR3 size: 16 residues. CDR3 DNA: TGTGACAGCAGTTATATAGGTGGGTCCCCAGGCAATGAGCAGTTCTTC. Protein: CDSSYIGGSPGNEQFF.

Ten or more counts support this clonotype. The chain recombines TRBV7-2 with TRBJ2-7, with 12 bases aligning to TRBD1. J was trimmed by 4 bases and V by 5 bases; bases with no gene match: 3. The CDR3 is 14 residues long. CDR1 is SGHTA, CDR2 FQGNSA, per germline. The CDR3 here is CASSGTGGRYEQYF. CDR3 nucleotides: TGTGCCAGCAGCGGGACAGGGGGCCGGTACGAGCAGTACTTC.

This clonotype was counted many times. This chain connects TRBV6-5 to TRBJ2-7; TRBD2 agrees at 8 bases. The CDR3 consists of 15 residues. The ends lost 5 bases at V and 2 bases at J; junction bases unmatched: 8. CDR1 and CDR2 from the germline V gene are MNHEY and SVGAGI. CDR3 amino acids: CASSVAGPNTYEQYF. The CDR3 region has the DNA TGTGCCAGCAGTGTAGCGGGACCAAACACCTACGAGCAGTACTTC.

This clonotype was seen ten or more times. The rearrangement links TRBV7-2 to TRBJ2-1, with 13 bases aligning to TRBD2. The germline V gene encodes CDR1 SGHTA and CDR2 FQGNSA. The CDR3 length is 17 residues. The V gene end was trimmed by 2 bases and the J gene end by 6 bases; junction bases not matched to a gene: 7. CDR3 loop: CASSLPSLAGGPNEQFF. The CDR3, as DNA: TGTGCCAGCAGCTTACCCTCACTAGCGGGAGGGCCCAATGAGCAGTTCTTC.

This clonotype was seen at least ten times. The genes are TRBV12-3 or TRBV12-4 and TRBJ2-2; 8 positions agree with TRBD2. J was trimmed by 5 bases and V by 5 bases; bases with no gene match: 10. CDR3 length equals 16 residues. This chain's CDR3 is CASSTYSGEGTGELFF. DNA of the CDR3: TGTGCCAGCAGTACCTATAGCGGGGAAGGGACCGGGGAGCTGTTTTTT.

There are many counts of this clonotype. The V call is TRBV10-3, the J call TRBJ2-3; weak D call: TRBD2 (6 bases). Trimming took 3 bases from V and 15 from J, leaving 16 bases between them. The CDR3 is 12 amino acids. Germline V CDR1 and CDR2: ENHRY, SYGVKD. DNA of the CDR3: TGTGCCATCAGTGAAGGAACTAGCCGCGCCTATTTT. Protein sequence: CAISEGTSRAYF.

This clonotype was seen many times. The V and J genes are TRBV12-3 or TRBV12-4 and TRBJ2-3; D not certain. Trimming removed 6 bases from V and 2 bases from J, with 12 bases in between. This CDR3 spans 14 amino acids. The CDR3 is CASRIGYPTDTQYF. The CDR3, as DNA: TGTGCCAGCAGGATTGGTTACCCCACAGATACGCAGTATTTT.

This clonotype has at least ten counts. This chain uses TRBV7-2 with TRBJ2-7; 8 bases match TRBD2. V was clipped by 3 bases and J by 3 bases; unmatched bases: 7. Germline lookup yields CDR1 SGHTA and CDR2 FQGNSA. The CDR3 is made up of 15 amino acids. Written as DNA, the CDR3 is TGTGCCAGCAGCTTTGGAACTAGCGGTAACTACGAGCAGTACTTC. It translates to CASSFGTSGNYEQYF.

This clonotype has ten or more counts. This rearrangement joins TRBV18 to TRBJ2-3; no firm D call. The CDR3 spans 15 residues. Between the trimmed V and J ends, which lost 0 bases and 6 bases, there was a span of 13 bases. The germline V gene encodes CDR1 KGHSH and CDR2 LQKENI. CDR3 amino acids: CASSPPGTARDTQYF. The CDR3, as DNA: TGTGCCAGCTCACCACCGGGTACCGCCAGGGATACGCAGTATTTT.

This clonotype came up many times. The V and J genes are TRBV7-3 and TRBJ1-3; no clear D gene. Deletions cut 2 bases from V and 4 bases from J, with 6 bases between. This CDR3 has 13 residues. CDR1 SGHTA and CDR2 FQGTGA come from the germline V gene. The CDR3 sequence: CASSLSGGNTIYF. The DNA of the CDR3 is TGTGCCAGCAGCTTATCCGGCGGAAACACCATATATTTT.

This clonotype was recorded at least ten times. The chain combines TRBV3-1 with TRBJ1-3; D might be TRBD1 (5 bases). Looked up from germline, CDR1 is LGHDT and CDR2 is YNNKEL (reference sequence). The CDR3 is 15 amino acids. The ends were cut back, 0 bases at V and 4 bases at J, with 10 bases in the middle. Written as DNA, the CDR3 is TGTGCCAGCAGCCAAGATATTCAGGGCGGAAACACCATATATTTT. It codes for CASSQDIQGGNTIYF. Supplemented by reference TRBV3-1 and TRBJ1-3, the full variable domain reads DTAVSQTPKYLVTQMGNDKSIKCEQNLGHDTMYWYKQDSKKFLKIMFSYNNKELIINETVPNRFSPKSPDKAHLNLHINSLELGDSAVYFCASSQDIQGGNTIYFGEGSWLTVV.

The genes are TRBV7-9 and TRBJ1-5; D is unclear. Germline values: CDR1 SEHNR, CDR2 FQNEAQ (reference sequence). V lost 3 bases and J 5 bases, leaving 5 bases between the germline ends. CDR3 size: 12 residues. The CDR3 region is CASSFSDQPQHF. DNA of the CDR3: TGTGCCAGCAGCTTCTCGGATCAGCCCCAGCATTTT.

This clonotype was counted many times. The chain joins TRBV7-8 to TRBJ2-1, with 9 bases that match TRBD2. The V and J ends lost 5 bases and 7 bases, in that order; junction bases with no gene match: 18. Germline V lookup: CDR1 SGHVS, CDR2 FQNEAQ. The CDR3 covers 18 residues. The chain's CDR3 is CASSSTLAGSVGLNEQFF. CDR3 nucleotides: TGTGCCAGCAGCAGTACACTAGCGGGCTCCGTGGGGTTGAATGAGCAGTTCTTC.

Ten or more counts support this clonotype. This rearrangement joins TRBV12-3 or TRBV12-4 to TRBJ2-1; 12 bases line up with TRBD2. The CDR3 loop spans 17 amino acids. The J segment lost 1 base and the V segment lost 3 bases, leaving 4 bases of the junction unmatched. CDR3 coding DNA: TGTGCCAGCAGTTTCCGGACTAGCGGGATGTCCTACAATGAGCAGTTCTTC. This sequence encodes CASSFRTSGMSYNEQFF.

The chain's CDR3 is CASSPIGREQYF. In DNA form, the CDR3 reads TGTGCCAGCAGTCCGATAGGGAGGGAGCAGTACTTC. The chain uses TRBV28 and TRBJ2-7, with a possible D match to TRBD2 (6 bases). Germline V CDR1 and CDR2: MDHEN, SYDVKM. Trimming shortened V by 5 bases and J by 7 bases, and 12 bases separated the two germline ends. The CDR3 is made up of 12 amino acids.

This clonotype came up many times. V gene TRBV7-2 combines with J gene TRBJ1-5, with D perhaps TRBD1 (6 bases). The V end lost 5 bases, the J end lost 3 bases, and 11 bases lay between the germline ends. Per germline, CDR1 SGHTA and CDR2 FQGNSA. This CDR3 has 14 residues. CDR3 DNA sequence: TGTGCCAGCAGCCAAGGGGGACCCAATCAGCCCCAGCATTTT. Amino acids: CASSQGGPNQPQHF. The whole variable domain, remainder taken from reference TRBV7-2 and TRBJ1-5, is GAGVSQSPSNKVTEKGKDVELRCDPISGHTALYWYRQSLGQGLEFLIYFQGNSAPDKSGLPSDRFSAERTGGSVSTLTIQRTQQEDSAVYLCASSQGGPNQPQHFGDGTRLSIL.

Worth noting for this clonotype: This may come from a read error, since a much larger clone is one base off. V is TRBV7-8 and J is TRBJ2-3; D ambiguous. This CDR3 is built from 12 residues. The germline V gene has CDR1 SGHVS and CDR2 FQNEAQ. CDR3 protein: CASGRTTDTRYF. CDR3 nucleotide sequence: TGTGCCAGCGGGCGGACCACAGATACGCGGTATTTT.

Ten or more counts support this clonotype. The chain is built from TRBV11-3 and TRBJ1-4; maybe TRBD1 (6 bases). The V gene's germline CDR1 is SGHNT and CDR2 YENEEA. V was cut by 1 base and J by 6 bases, with 15 bases left in between. CDR3 length equals 16 residues. CDR3 protein: CASSLGGRGRDEKLFF. CDR3 bases: TGTGCCAGCAGCTTAGGTGGTCGGGGGCGCGATGAAAAACTGTTTTTT.

This clonotype occurred many times. The J gene is TRBJ2-5, the V gene TRBV10-3, with unresolved D. The CDR3 is made up of 13 amino acids. Germline V gene lookup returns CDR1 ENHRY and CDR2 SYGVKD. V lost 4 bases, J lost 5 bases, and 11 bases lay in between. DNA for the CDR3: TGTGCCATCAGTGTTACGGCCTGGGAGACCCAGTACTTC. Protein: CAISVTAWETQYF.

This clonotype showed up many times. The rearrangement joins TRBV11-3 to TRBJ2-3; TRBD2 aligns across 9 bases. Germline values: CDR1 SGHNT, CDR2 YENEEA. V lost 3 bases to trimming and J lost 6 bases; unmatched junction nucleotides: 7. The CDR3 length is 15 residues. The CDR3 region is CASSLVAGVGDTQYF. CDR3 bases: TGTGCCAGCAGCTTGGTAGCGGGAGTAGGGGATACGCAGTATTTT.

This clonotype was seen repeatedly, ten times or more. The genes are TRBV7-2 and TRBJ2-3; TRBD1 might be the D (6 bases). Trimming pared 2 bases from V and 0 bases from J, leaving 12 bases between. Germline V gene data show CDR1 as SGHTA and CDR2 as FQGNSA. The CDR3 runs to 16 residues. The CDR3 DNA reads TGTGCCAGCAGCTTATGGGGGACAACGAGCACAGATACGCAGTATTTT. This codes for CASSLWGTTSTDTQYF.

This clonotype has a count of ten or more. The chain joins TRBV7-2 to TRBJ2-1; 16 bases are a match to TRBD2. The germline gives CDR1 SGHTA, CDR2 FQGNSA. This CDR3 region has 18 residues. Trimming took 0 bases from V and 9 from J; bases not matched to a gene: 8. In DNA form, the CDR3 reads TGTGCCAGCAGCTTAGCCCGCCGCGGGACTAGCGGGAGGGGTGAGCAGTTCTTC. Translated: CASSLARRGTSGRGEQFF.

In this sample, this clonotype turned up many times. The chain uses TRBV7-6 and TRBJ2-2, with D perhaps TRBD2 (5 bases). Trimming took off 5 bases at V and 7 bases at J, with 14 bases between the two ends. The CDR3 runs to 14 residues. Germline CDR1 and CDR2: SGHVS and FNYEAQ. The CDR3 sequence: CASSAGSRDGELFF. The CDR3 bases are TGTGCCAGCAGCGCGGGTTCCCGGGACGGGGAGCTGTTTTTT.